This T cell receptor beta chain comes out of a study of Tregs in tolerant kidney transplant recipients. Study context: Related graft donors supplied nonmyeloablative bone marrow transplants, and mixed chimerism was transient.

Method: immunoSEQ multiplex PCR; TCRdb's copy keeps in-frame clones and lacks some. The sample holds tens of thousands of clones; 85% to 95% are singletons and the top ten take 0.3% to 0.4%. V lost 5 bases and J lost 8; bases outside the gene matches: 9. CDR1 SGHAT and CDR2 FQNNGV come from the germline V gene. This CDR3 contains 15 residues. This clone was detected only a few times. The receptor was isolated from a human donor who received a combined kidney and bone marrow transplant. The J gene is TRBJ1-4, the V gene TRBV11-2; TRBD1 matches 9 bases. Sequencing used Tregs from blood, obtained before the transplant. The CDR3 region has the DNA TGTGCCAGCAGCCCATGGGACAGGGCCAGGGAAAAACTGTTTTTT. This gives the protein CASSPWDRAREKLFF. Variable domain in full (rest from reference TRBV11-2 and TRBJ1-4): EAGVAQSPRYKIIEKRQSVAFWCNPISGHATLYWYQQILGQGPKLLIQFQNNGVVDDSQLPKDRFSAERLKGVDSTLKIQPAKLEDSAVYLCASSPWDRAREKLFFGSGTQLSVL.